This T cell receptor beta chain is from a study of cytomegalovirus exposure and HLA in healthy donors. This CDR3 has 13 amino acids. V was clipped by 6 bases and J by 2 bases, with 8 bases between them. Germline V gives CDR1 WSHSY, CDR2 SAAADI. With 60 Vbeta and 13 Jbeta primers, the PCR was carried out. Sequencing used immunoSEQ multiplex PCR; TCRdb keeps in-frame clones, though not all of them. This sample yields roughly 120,000 clones, of which around 73% are seen a single time; about 4.3% belongs to the top ten. The sequencing sample was made of PBMCs. This sequence was found in a man aged 60-69 years in good health and CMV-seropositive. V gene TRBV10-2 combines with J gene TRBJ1-3, with D tentatively TRBD1 (6 bases). The CDR3 sequence is CASSWTAGNTIYF. The DNA of the CDR3 is TGCGCCAGCAGCTGGACAGCTGGAAACACCATATATTTT.